This T cell receptor (beta chain) originates from a study of human T cells and chemical hapten exposure. Points from the study as a whole: Sensitization with DPC brought no change to TCRs above 1 in 1000 in frequency. Relative to control repertoires, expanded TCRs gave rise to significantly more large CDR3 similarity clusters.

In the original analysis: There were a median of approximately 96,000 TCRs per sample, with a range from roughly 20,000 to 700,000. TCRdb re-called the RACE reads through MiXCR, storing one row per CDR3 protein. The V and J calls were not made by the authors but by TCRdb's processing. The profile shows 120,000 or so distinct CDR3 sequences, roughly 14% of them singletons. CDR1 and CDR2 from the germline V gene are MGHRA and YSYEKL. The CDR3 runs 16 residues. V was cut by 0 bases and J by 0 bases, with 9 bases left in between. Time point reported: pre-sensitization, week 0. Treatment: therapeutic diphenylcyclopropenone sensitization with weekly scalp DPC. About this clonotype: What it binds is not known.

The chain combines TRBV4-1 with TRBJ2-1; D gene ambiguous. Here the sequenced sample was whole blood, taken in connection with sensitization to the hapten diphenylcyclopropenone (DPC). This clonotype was obtained from a woman aged 18-35 years with alopecia areata. Some clones in this sample may be carry-over from other donors' samples. The CDR3 sequence is CASSQETSSSYNEQFF. The CDR3 DNA reads as TGCGCCAGCAGCCAAGAAACATCTAGCTCCTACAATGAGCAGTTCTTC.